The rows below give T cell receptor beta chains drawn from one sample of a study of early T cells in non-severe SARS-CoV-2 infection. MiXCR, applied by TCRdb to the 5' RACE reads, yields one record per CDR3 protein. Of under 70,000 distinct CDR3 sequences listed, over 5% are singletons. Material for sequencing was whole blood. The receptor source for this set is an adult who was a healthcare worker with PCR-confirmed SARS-CoV-2 infection or an uninfected control (not recorded which). Each CDR3 is given without its conserved first and last residue.

V	CDR3
TRBV5-1	ASSLQPSGRSNEQF
TRBV12-3/TRBV12-4	ASSPDLRLATGNEQF
TRBV2	ASNRLGRWEQF
TRBV13	ASSLPGEDYEQY
TRBV9	ASSTIGSSYNEQF
TRBV29-1	SVDRGLQETQY
TRBV10-3	AISLTGGNTDTQY
TRBV19	ASRRDTQY
TRBV14	ASSQLGEWTLI
TRBV20-1	SANYNEQF
TRBV2	ASRNGQPLAKNIQY